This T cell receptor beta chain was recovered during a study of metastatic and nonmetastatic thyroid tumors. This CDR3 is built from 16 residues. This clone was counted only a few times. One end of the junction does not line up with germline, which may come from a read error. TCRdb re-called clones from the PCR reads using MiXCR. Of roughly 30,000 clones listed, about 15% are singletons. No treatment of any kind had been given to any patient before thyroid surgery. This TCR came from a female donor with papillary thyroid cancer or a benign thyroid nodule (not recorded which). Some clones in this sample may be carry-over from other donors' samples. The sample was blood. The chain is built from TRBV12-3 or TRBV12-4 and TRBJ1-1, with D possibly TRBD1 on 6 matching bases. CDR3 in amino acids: CASSPNLQGMDTEAFF. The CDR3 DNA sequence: TGTGCCAGCAGTCCAAATCTACAGGGAATGGACACTGAAGCTTTCTTC.